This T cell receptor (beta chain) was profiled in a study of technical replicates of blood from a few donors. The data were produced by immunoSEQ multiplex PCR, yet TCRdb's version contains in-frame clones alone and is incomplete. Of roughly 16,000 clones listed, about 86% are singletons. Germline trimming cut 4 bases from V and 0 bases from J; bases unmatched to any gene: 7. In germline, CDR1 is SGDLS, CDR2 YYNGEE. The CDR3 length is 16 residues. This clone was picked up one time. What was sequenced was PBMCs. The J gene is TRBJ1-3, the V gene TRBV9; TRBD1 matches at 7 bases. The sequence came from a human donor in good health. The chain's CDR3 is CASSPRTGSSGNTIYF. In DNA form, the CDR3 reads TGTGCCAGCAGCCCGCGGACAGGCAGCTCTGGAAACACCATATATTTT. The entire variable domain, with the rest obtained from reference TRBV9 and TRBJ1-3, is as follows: DSGVTQTPKHLITATGQRVTLRCSPRSGDLSVYWYQQSLDQGLQFLIQYYNGEERAKGNILERFSAQQFPDLHSELNLSSLELGDSALYFCASSPRTGSSGNTIYFGEGSWLTVV.